This paragraph covers one TCR beta chain sequence. The sample comes from a study of blood T cell repertoires in COVID-19. At the level of the study: Among Cohort 3 donors, those recovered had two negative PCRs, clearance, or symptom resolution. Sources were T cells, B-cell-depleted T cells, or PBMCs; the material itself was cDNA or gDNA.

Study processing details: Cell counts per sample came from amplifying reference gene primers. TCRdb's copy holds only in-frame clones and misses some; the assay was immunoSEQ multiplex PCR. D and trimming come from the DNA, and the V and J calls and clone size come from that table. Of 300,000 to 450,000 clones listed, around 87% were seen once; the top ten hold about 2.1%. Participants spanned ages about 18 to 100 years and resided in fewer than 30 US areas. The clonotype comes from a man between 35 and 55 years old in a cohort exposed to, infected with or recovered from COVID-19 (not recorded which). Source material: PBMCs or T cells enriched from blood (not recorded which).

CDR3 DNA sequence: TGCAGCGTTGATACAGGGACAGATACGCAGTATTTT. This encodes CSVDTGTDTQYF. V and J are TRBV29-1 and TRBJ2-3, with D perhaps matching TRBD1 (6 bases). From germline, CDR1 is SQVTM and CDR2 ANQGSEA. The CDR3 is 12 residues long. Trimming took 3 bases from V and 3 from J, leaving 7 bases between them.